This TCR beta chain was found in a study of blood T cell repertoires in COVID-19. Study overall: Acute and convalescent COVID-19 samples came from the United States, Italy and Spain. Sources were T cells, B-cell-depleted T cells, or PBMCs; the material itself was cDNA or gDNA.

Original methodology: Researchers report that nucleated cell counts were estimated from reference gene primer amplification. Method: immunoSEQ multiplex PCR; TCRdb's copy keeps in-frame clones and lacks some. That table is the source of V, J and clone size, and D and trimming were worked out from the DNA. Among about 100,000 clones listed, about 90% were seen once. The specimen was peripheral blood. The receptor was derived from a woman aged 25 to 39 with acute or convalescent COVID-19.

The CDR3 loop is CATSREGGQLISTDTQYF. CDR3 nucleotides: TGTGCCACCAGCAGAGAGGGGGGGCAACTTATTAGCACAGATACGCAGTATTTT. V is TRBV15 and J is TRBJ2-3; perhaps TRBD2 as D (7 bases). V was shortened by 0 bases and J by 0 bases, with 16 bases between the two germline ends. CDR1 is LNHNV, CDR2 YYDKDF, per germline (reference sequence). This CDR3 spans 18 amino acids.